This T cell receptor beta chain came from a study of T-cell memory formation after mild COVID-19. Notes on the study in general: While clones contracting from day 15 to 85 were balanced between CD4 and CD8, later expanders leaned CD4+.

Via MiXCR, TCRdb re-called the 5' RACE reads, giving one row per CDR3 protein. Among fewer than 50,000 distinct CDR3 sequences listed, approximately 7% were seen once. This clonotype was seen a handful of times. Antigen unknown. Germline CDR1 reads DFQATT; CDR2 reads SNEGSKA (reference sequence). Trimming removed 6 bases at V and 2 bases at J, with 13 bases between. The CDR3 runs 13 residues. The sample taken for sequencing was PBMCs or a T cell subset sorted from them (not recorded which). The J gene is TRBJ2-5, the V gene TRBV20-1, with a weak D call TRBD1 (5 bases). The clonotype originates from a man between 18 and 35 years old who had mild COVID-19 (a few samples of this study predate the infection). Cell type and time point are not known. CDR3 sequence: CSAPGPRQETQYF. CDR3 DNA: TGCAGTGCCCCAGGGCCTAGGCAAGAGACCCAGTACTTC.